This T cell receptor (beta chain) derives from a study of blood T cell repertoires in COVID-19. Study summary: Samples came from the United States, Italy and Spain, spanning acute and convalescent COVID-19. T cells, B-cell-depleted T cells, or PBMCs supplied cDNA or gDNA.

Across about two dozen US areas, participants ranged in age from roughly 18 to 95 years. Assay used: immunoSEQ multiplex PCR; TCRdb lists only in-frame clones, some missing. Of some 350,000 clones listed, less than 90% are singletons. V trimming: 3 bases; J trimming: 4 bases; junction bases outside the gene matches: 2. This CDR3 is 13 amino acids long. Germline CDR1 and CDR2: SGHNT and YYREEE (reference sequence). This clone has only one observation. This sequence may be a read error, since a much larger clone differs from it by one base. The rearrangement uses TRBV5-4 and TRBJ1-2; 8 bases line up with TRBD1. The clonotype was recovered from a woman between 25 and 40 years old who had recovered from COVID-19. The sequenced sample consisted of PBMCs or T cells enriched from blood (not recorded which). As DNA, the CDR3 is TGTGCCAGCAGCTCCCAGGGGGCCTATGGCTACACCTTC. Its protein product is CASSSQGAYGYTF.